This T cell receptor (beta chain) originates from a study of T cell responses to AZD1222 COVID-19 vaccine. General study findings and limits: Scientists sampled the repertoires only once the peak T cell response had passed.

With respect to this clone: Its antigen remains unknown.

V shed 1 base and J 0 bases; nucleotides not matched to a gene: 2. The germline V gene has CDR1 MGHRA and CDR2 YSYEKL. There are 16 residues in the CDR3. The data were produced by immunoSEQ multiplex PCR, yet TCRdb's version contains in-frame clones alone and is incomplete. This table has fewer than 200,000 clones, almost 95% appearing once. The V call is TRBV4-1, the J call TRBJ1-5; 8 bases are a match to TRBD1. The source was peripheral blood, collected on day 0 of AZD1222 vaccination. The receptor's source is an adult in good health. CDR3 sequence (DNA): TGCGCCAGCAGCCAAGCCGGGACAGGTAGCAATCAGCCCCAGCATTTT. Its translation is CASSQAGTGSNQPQHF.